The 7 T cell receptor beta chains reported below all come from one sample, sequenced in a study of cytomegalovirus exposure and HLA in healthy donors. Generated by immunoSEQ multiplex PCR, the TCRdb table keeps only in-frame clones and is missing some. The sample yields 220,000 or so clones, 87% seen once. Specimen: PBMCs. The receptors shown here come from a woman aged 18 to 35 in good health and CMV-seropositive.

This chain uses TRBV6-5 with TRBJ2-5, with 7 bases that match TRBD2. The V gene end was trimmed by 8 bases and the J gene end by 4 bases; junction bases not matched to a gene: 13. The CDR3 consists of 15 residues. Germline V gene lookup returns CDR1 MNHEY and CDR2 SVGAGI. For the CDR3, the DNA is TGTGCCAGCCACCTGACGGGCGGGAGAAGAGAGACCCAGTACTTC. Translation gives CASHLTGGRRETQYF.

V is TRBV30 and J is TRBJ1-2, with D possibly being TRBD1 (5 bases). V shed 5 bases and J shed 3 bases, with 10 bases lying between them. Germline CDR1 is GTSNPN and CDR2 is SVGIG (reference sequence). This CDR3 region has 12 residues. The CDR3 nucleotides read TGTGCCTGGCAGGGAAGTGACTATGGCTACACCTTC. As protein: CAWQGSDYGYTF.

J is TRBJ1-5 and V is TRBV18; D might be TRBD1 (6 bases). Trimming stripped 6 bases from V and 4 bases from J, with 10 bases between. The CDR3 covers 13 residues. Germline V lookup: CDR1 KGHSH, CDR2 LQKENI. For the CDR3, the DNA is TGTGCCAGCTCCGGACAGTCAAATCAGCCCCAGCATTTT. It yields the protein CASSGQSNQPQHF. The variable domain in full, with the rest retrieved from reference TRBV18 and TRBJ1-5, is NAGVMQNPRHLVRRRGQEARLRCSPMKGHSHVYWYRQLPEEGLKFMVYLQKENIIDESGMPKERFSAEFPKEGPSILRIQQVVRGDSAAYFCASSGQSNQPQHFGDGTRLSIL.

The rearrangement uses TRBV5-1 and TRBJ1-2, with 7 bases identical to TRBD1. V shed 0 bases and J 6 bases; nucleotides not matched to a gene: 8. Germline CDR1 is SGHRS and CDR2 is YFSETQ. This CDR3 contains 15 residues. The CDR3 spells CASSLDGRGTDGYTF. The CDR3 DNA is TGCGCCAGCAGCTTGGACGGCAGGGGGACGGATGGCTACACCTTC. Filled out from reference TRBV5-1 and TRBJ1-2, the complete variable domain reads KAGVTQTPRYLIKTRGQQVTLSCSPISGHRSVSWYQQTPGQGLQFLFEYFSETQRNKGNFPGRFSGRQFSNSRSEMNVSTLELGDSALYLCASSLDGRGTDGYTFGSGTRLTVV.

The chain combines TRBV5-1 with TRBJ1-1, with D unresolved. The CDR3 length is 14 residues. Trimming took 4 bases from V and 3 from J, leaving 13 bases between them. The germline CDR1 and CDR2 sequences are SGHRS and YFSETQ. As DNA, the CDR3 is TGCGCCAGCAGCAGGGAGGTAGGGCACACTGAAGCTTTCTTT. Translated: CASSREVGHTEAFF.

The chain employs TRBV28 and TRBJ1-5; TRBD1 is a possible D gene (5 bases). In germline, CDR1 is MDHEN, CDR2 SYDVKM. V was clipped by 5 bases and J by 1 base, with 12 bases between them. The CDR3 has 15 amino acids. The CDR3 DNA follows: TGTGCCAGCAGTACCCTCGGGGGGAGCAATCAGCCCCAGCATTTT. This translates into CASSTLGGSNQPQHF.

The CDR3 is CASIQGWGEKLFF. The CDR3 nucleotides are TGTGCCAGCATCCAGGGGTGGGGTGAAAAACTGTTTTTT. This chain joins TRBV28 and TRBJ1-4; D might be TRBD1 (6 bases). Trimming shortened V by 7 bases and J by 7 bases, and 13 bases separated the two germline ends. The CDR3 is 13 residues long. In germline, CDR1 is MDHEN, CDR2 SYDVKM.